The 24 T cell receptor beta chains reported below all come from one sample, sequenced in a study of metastatic and nonmetastatic thyroid tumors. Thyroid surgery was preceded by no treatment in any patient. Via MiXCR, TCRdb re-called the PCR reads. The sample shows roughly 55,000 clones, 15% to 20% of them seen only once. Material for sequencing was blood. The receptor set was obtained from a male donor with papillary thyroid cancer or a benign thyroid nodule (not recorded which). Some clones in this sample may be carry-over from other donors' samples.

This clone has ten or more counts. The chain has TRBV12-3 or TRBV12-4 and TRBJ2-3; TRBD2 aligns across 7 bases. CDR3 length: 18 amino acids. The V and J ends lost 3 bases and 0 bases, in that order; junction bases with no gene match: 12. In DNA form, the CDR3 reads TGTGCCAGCAGTTTGTGGTCTGACGGGGGGATTAGCACAGATACGCAGTATTTT. It translates to CASSLWSDGGISTDTQYF.

This rearrangement joins TRBV4-2 to TRBJ1-4; 9 bases fit TRBD1. The V segment lost 1 base and the J segment 7 bases; nucleotides outside the gene matches: 7. The CDR3 extends over 16 amino acids. The germline gives CDR1 LGHNA, CDR2 YNFKEQ. Here the CDR3 DNA reads TGTGCCAGCAGCCAAGGCGGGACAGGGTTAGGTGAAAAACTGTTTTTT. Its translation is CASSQGGTGLGEKLFF.

The gene calls are TRBV19 and TRBJ2-3; TRBD1 or TRBD2 may be the D gene (5 bases each). This CDR3 region has 17 residues. Trimming took off 4 bases at V and 0 bases at J, with 17 bases between the two ends. In germline, CDR1 is LNHDA, CDR2 SQIVND (reference sequence). CDR3 in amino acids: CASSTRGAAPSTDTQYF. The CDR3 DNA follows: TGTGCCAGTAGTACGAGGGGAGCGGCCCCTAGCACAGATACGCAGTATTTT.

Many counts were recorded for this clone. The J gene is TRBJ1-3, the V gene TRBV20-1; TRBD1 matches 7 bases. This CDR3 has 14 amino acids. With V trimmed by 2 bases and J by 4 bases, 5 bases remained unmatched. CDR1 DFQATT and CDR2 SNEGSKA come from the germline V gene (reference sequence). DNA of the CDR3: TGCAGTGCTAGAAACGGACAGGAAGGAAACACCATATATTTT. Residues: CSARNGQEGNTIYF.

V is TRBV19 and J is TRBJ2-7; 9 bases fit TRBD1. Germline CDR1 is LNHDA and CDR2 is SQIVND (reference sequence). This CDR3 has 13 amino acids. Trimming took 5 bases from V and 6 from J; bases not matched to a gene: 5. The CDR3 DNA sequence: TGTGCCAGTAGTGCCGCGACAGGGGGCGAGCAGTACTTC. Translated: CASSAATGGEQYF.

This clone was detected only a few times. Since a much larger clone is just one base distant, this may be a read error. At the DNA level, this CDR3 is encoded by other sequences in the same sample as well. J is TRBJ2-3 and V is TRBV29-1; 8 bases are a match to TRBD1. V shed 8 bases and J 5 bases; nucleotides not matched to a gene: 9. Per the germline V gene, CDR1 is SQVTM and CDR2 is ANQGSEA. This CDR3 is 13 amino acids long. DNA of the CDR3: TGCAGCCATGACAGGGGTCAGGGAGATACGCAGTATTTT. Amino acid sequence: CSHDRGQGDTQYF.

This clone was seen at least ten times. The chain couples TRBV15 to TRBJ2-7; D is undetermined. Trimming removed 0 bases from V and 1 base from J, with 16 bases in between. The length of the CDR3 is 17 residues. The germline V gene encodes CDR1 LNHNV and CDR2 YYDKDF (reference sequence). The DNA for the CDR3 is TGTGCCACCAGCAGAGATGTTGATGGGCCCCCGTCCTACGAGCAGTACTTC. Protein sequence: CATSRDVDGPPSYEQYF. The variable domain in full, with the rest retrieved from reference TRBV15 and TRBJ2-7, is DAMVIQNPRYQVTQFGKPVTLSCSQTLNHNVMYWYQQKSSQAPKLLFHYYDKDFNNEADTPDNFQSRRPNTSFCFLDIRSPGLGDTAMYLCATSRDVDGPPSYEQYFGPGTRLTVT.

V is TRBV11-2 and J is TRBJ2-7, with a weak D call TRBD2 (5 bases). The CDR3 totals 17 residues. V was pared by 5 bases and J by 2 bases, with 22 bases between. The germline gives CDR1 SGHAT, CDR2 FQNNGV. The CDR3: CASSLNAQAVRAYEQYF. In DNA form, the CDR3 reads TGTGCCAGCAGCCTAAATGCTCAGGCTGTGCGGGCCTACGAGCAGTACTTC.

This clone has ten or more counts. V and J are TRBV4-1 and TRBJ1-1, with TRBD1 matching 7 bases. Germline V gene sequence: CDR1 MGHRA, CDR2 YSYEKL. This CDR3 is 15 amino acids long. V lost 0 bases to trimming and J lost 11 bases; unmatched junction nucleotides: 12. The CDR3 reads CASSQEDRVLNWAFF. DNA for the CDR3: TGCGCCAGCAGCCAAGAAGACAGGGTCCTTAATTGGGCTTTCTTT.

The sample holds a few counts of this clone. The V call is TRBV30, the J call TRBJ1-2; D uncertain. The CDR3 has 11 amino acids. V lost 1 base to trimming and J lost 7 bases, with 7 bases between them. Germline-derived CDR1 and CDR2 are GTSNPN and SVGIG (reference sequence). The CDR3 is CAWSGAGGYTF. CDR3 in DNA: TGTGCCTGGAGTGGGGCGGGTGGCTACACCTTC. Variable domain in full (rest from reference TRBV30 and TRBJ1-2): SQTIHQWPATLVQPVGSPLSLECTVEGTSNPNLYWYRQAAGRGLQLLFYSVGIGQISSEVPQNLSASRPQDRQFILSSKKLLLSDSGFYLCAWSGAGGYTFGSGTRLTVV.

This clone occurred many times. The chain joins TRBV10-3 to TRBJ2-7; 13 nucleotides line up with TRBD2. Trimming at V came to 8 bases and at J to 5 bases, leaving 12 bases not matched to a gene. Germline CDR1 reads ENHRY; CDR2 reads SYGVKD. CDR3 length equals 16 residues. For the CDR3, the DNA is TGTGCCATCTCGGGAACTAGCGGGAGGGCCTTCCACGAGCAGTACGTC. Translating it yields CAISGTSGRAFHEQYV.

This clone showed up many times. Here the CDR3 DNA reads TGTGCCTGGAGTGTGGTCTACAATGAGCAGTTCTTC. Protein sequence: CAWSVVYNEQFF. The chain uses TRBV30 and TRBJ2-1; D unresolved. Germline V gene sequence: CDR1 GTSNPN, CDR2 SVGIG (reference sequence). The CDR3 loop spans 12 amino acids. V was clipped by 0 bases and J by 3 bases, with 3 bases between them.

This clone was recorded at least ten times. This could be a read error, since a much larger clone is one nucleotide away. The chain recombines TRBV15 with TRBJ2-7; 9 bases map to TRBD2. Germline V CDR1 and CDR2: LNHNV, YYDKDF (reference sequence). The CDR3 is made up of 16 amino acids. The CDR3 DNA reads as TGTGCCGCCAGCAGGGAACGAGCTAGCGGGATCTCTGGGCAGTACTTC. This gives the protein CAASRERASGISGQYF.

This clone has just a few counts. A read error may explain this, as a much larger clone is one base away. The rearrangement links TRBV7-9 to TRBJ2-5; perhaps TRBD1 as D (5 bases). CDR3 length: 13 residues. Germline V gene sequence: CDR1 SEHNR, CDR2 FQNEAQ (reference sequence). Deletions cut 6 bases from V and 1 base from J, with 9 bases between. DNA for the CDR3: TGTGCCAGCAGACGTGACAGCCAAGAGACCCAGTACTTC. This gives the protein CASRRDSQETQYF.

For this clone: With a much larger clone just one base away, this may be a read error. This sequence joins TRBV4-1 and TRBJ2-1; D gene ambiguous. The CDR3 has 13 residues. Germline values: CDR1 MGHRA, CDR2 YSYEKL. CDR3 region: CASSQVATNGQFF. DNA of the CDR3: TGCGCCAGCAGCCAAGTCGCCACGAATGGGCAGTTCTTC.

The sample holds many counts of this clone. The gene calls are TRBV19 and TRBJ2-4; TRBD2 might be the D (6 bases). The length of the CDR3 is 14 residues. Germline assignment: CDR1 LNHDA and CDR2 SQIVND (reference sequence). V was trimmed by 8 bases and J by 0 bases, leaving 11 bases between them. The CDR3 here is CASRPGGAKNIQYF. The CDR3 nucleotides are TGTGCCAGTCGACCCGGGGGAGCCAAAAACATTCAGTACTTC.

In its sample, this clone was seen many times. The rearrangement uses TRBV5-1 and TRBJ2-1; 8 bases match TRBD2. Trimming at V came to 0 bases and at J to 1 base, leaving 3 bases not matched to a gene. Germline CDR1 is SGHRS and CDR2 is YFSETQ. This CDR3 is 16 amino acids long. The CDR3 nucleotides read TGCGCCAGCAGCTTGGGGACTAGCCGGTCCTACAATGAGCAGTTCTTC. Encoded protein: CASSLGTSRSYNEQFF.

This clone has ten or more counts. The V and J genes are TRBV28 and TRBJ2-7, with 8 bases identical to TRBD1. The CDR3 length is 15 residues. After removal of 5 bases from V and 4 bases from J, the junction contained 10 bases not matched to a gene. Germline assignment: CDR1 MDHEN and CDR2 SYDVKM. Written as DNA, the CDR3 is TGTGCCAGCAGTGGGACGACAGGGGTCGGGTACGAGCAGTACTTC. Translating it yields CASSGTTGVGYEQYF.

This clone was counted at least ten times. The chain uses TRBV30 and TRBJ2-7; no firm D call. CDR1 and CDR2 from the germline V gene are GTSNPN and SVGIG (reference sequence). V dropped 0 bases and J dropped 5 bases, with 8 bases sitting between them. CDR3 size: 12 residues. DNA for the CDR3: TGTGCCTGGAGTGTACGACGGGACGAGCAGTACTTC. It codes for CAWSVRRDEQYF.

This clone showed up many times. This chain connects TRBV20-1 to TRBJ2-1, with D tentatively TRBD1 (5 bases). The CDR3 sequence is 12 residues long. Germline assignment: CDR1 DFQATT and CDR2 SNEGSKA (reference sequence). V gave up 2 bases and J gave up 10 bases, with 12 bases separating them. The DNA of the CDR3 is TGCAGTGCTAGATACAGGCTCGGGGAGCAGTTCTTC. The encoded protein is CSARYRLGEQFF.

The rearrangement joins TRBV5-1 to TRBJ1-4, with unresolved D. This CDR3 is built from 13 residues. Per the germline V gene, CDR1 is SGHRS and CDR2 is YFSETQ. Trimming removed 5 bases at V and 8 bases at J, with 13 bases between. CDR3 amino acids: CASRSAGEEKLFF. The CDR3 bases are TGCGCCAGCAGATCAGCCGGTGAGGAAAAACTGTTTTTT. Drawing the rest from reference TRBV5-1 and TRBJ1-4, the complete variable domain is KAGVTQTPRYLIKTRGQQVTLSCSPISGHRSVSWYQQTPGQGLQFLFEYFSETQRNKGNFPGRFSGRQFSNSRSEMNVSTLELGDSALYLCASRSAGEEKLFFGSGTQLSVL.

This clone was recorded many times. The chain has TRBV28 and TRBJ1-1; D ambiguous. V lost 10 bases to trimming and J lost 4 bases, with 13 bases between them. The CDR3 is 12 residues long. Germline V gene lookup returns CDR1 MDHEN and CDR2 SYDVKM. This CDR3 reads CATGEAITEAFF. In DNA, the CDR3 is TGTGCCACCGGGGAAGCGATCACTGAAGCTTTCTTT.

Details on this clone: The germline gene is not matched at one end of the junction; a read error may be the cause. The rearrangement joins TRBV5-1 to TRBJ2-7; 7 positions match TRBD1. The germline gives CDR1 SGHRS, CDR2 YFSETQ. CDR3 size: 15 residues. As DNA, the CDR3 is TGCGCCAGCAGCTTGCGCAGGACAGGCCTCGACGAGCGGTACTTC. It translates to CASSLRRTGLDERYF.

This clone was found many times. The chain is built from TRBV7-8 and TRBJ2-3; 10 positions match TRBD2. This CDR3 contains 15 residues. With 3 bases clipped from V and 6 bases from J, the junction kept 6 bases outside the gene matches. The germline gives CDR1 SGHVS, CDR2 FQNEAQ. CDR3 sequence reads: CASSFTSGMGDTQYF. In DNA form, the CDR3 reads TGTGCCAGCAGCTTTACTAGCGGGATGGGGGATACGCAGTATTTT.